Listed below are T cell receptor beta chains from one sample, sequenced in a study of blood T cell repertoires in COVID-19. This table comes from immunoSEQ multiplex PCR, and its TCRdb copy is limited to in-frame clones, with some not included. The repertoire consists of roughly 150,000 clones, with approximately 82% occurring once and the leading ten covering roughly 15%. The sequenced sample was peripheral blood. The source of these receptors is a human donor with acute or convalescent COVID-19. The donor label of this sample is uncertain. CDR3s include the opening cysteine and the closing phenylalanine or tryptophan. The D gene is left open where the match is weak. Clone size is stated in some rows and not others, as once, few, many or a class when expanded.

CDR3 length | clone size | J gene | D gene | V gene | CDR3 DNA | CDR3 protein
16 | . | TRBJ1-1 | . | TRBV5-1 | TGCGCCAGCAGCTTGGAAACTCCTAACGTGAACACTGAAGCTTTCTTT | CASSLETPNVNTEAFF
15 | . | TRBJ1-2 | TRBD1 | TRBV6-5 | TGTGCCAGCATTTCCGGGACAGGGGCTAACTATGGCTACACCTTC | CASISGTGANYGYTF
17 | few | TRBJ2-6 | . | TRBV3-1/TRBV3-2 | TGTGCCAGCAGCCCCTCCACCGACAGGTACCGGGCCAACGTCCTGACTTTC | CASSPSTDRYRANVLTF
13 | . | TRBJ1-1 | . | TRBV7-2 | TGTGCCAGCAGCTTAGAGGGAGGCACTGAAGCTTTCTTT | CASSLEGGTEAFF
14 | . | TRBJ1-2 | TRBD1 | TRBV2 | TGTGCCAGCAGTGAACTGAACAGGGGGAATGGCTACACCTTC | CASSELNRGNGYTF
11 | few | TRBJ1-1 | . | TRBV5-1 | TGCGCCAGCAGCTCGCAGTATGAAGCTTTCTTT | CASSSQYEAFF
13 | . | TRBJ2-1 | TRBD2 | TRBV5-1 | TGCGCCAGCGCCCTTGGGGGGGGAAATGAGCAGTTCTTC | CASALGGGNEQFF
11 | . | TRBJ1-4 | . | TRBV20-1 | TGCAGTGGGGCCTATAATGAAAAACTGTTTTTT | CSGAYNEKLFF
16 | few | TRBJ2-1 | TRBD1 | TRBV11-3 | TGTGCCAGCAGCTTAGATTCGGCAGGGGGCTACAATGAGCAGTTCTTC | CASSLDSAGGYNEQFF
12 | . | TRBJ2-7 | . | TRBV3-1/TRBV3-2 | TGTGCCAGCAGCCAAAACAGGTACGAGCAGTACTTC | CASSQNRYEQYF
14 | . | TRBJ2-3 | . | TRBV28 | TGTGCCAGCAGTGTCCTTGGGGCTGTAGATACGCAGTATTTT | CASSVLGAVDTQYF
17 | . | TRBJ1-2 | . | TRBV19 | TGTGCCAGTAGTATAGATCTTCTTGGGGGGGTGTCCTATGGCTACACCTTC | CASSIDLLGGVSYGYTF
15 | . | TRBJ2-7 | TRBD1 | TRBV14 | TGTGCCAGCAGCCAATTTGGGACAGGGGCCCACGAGCAGTACTTC | CASSQFGTGAHEQYF
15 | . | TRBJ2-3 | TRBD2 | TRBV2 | TGTGCCAGCGGCGGGGGGGCCCTCTTACTTGGTACGCAGTATTTT | CASGGGALLLGTQYF
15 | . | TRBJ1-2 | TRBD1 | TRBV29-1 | TGCAGCGTGGAACTTAGTGACAGGGTTAACTATGGCTACACCTTC | CSVELSDRVNYGYTF
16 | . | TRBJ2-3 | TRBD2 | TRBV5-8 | TGTGCCAGCAGCCCTGGACTAGCGGGGAACACAGATACGCAGTATTTT | CASSPGLAGNTDTQYF
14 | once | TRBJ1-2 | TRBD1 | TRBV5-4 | TGTGCCAGCAGCTTGGAAGGGGGCTCAGTAGGCTACACCTTC | CASSLEGGSVGYTF
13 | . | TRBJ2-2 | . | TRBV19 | TGTGCCAGTAGTACGGTGGGAGAGGGGGTAAAGTTTTTT | CASSTVGEGVKFF
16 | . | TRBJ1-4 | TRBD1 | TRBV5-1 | TGCGCCAGCAGCTTGGGACAGGGGGCAACTAATGAAAAACTGTTTTTT | CASSLGQGATNEKLFF
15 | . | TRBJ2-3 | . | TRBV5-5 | TGTGCCAGCAGCACCATCTCAGGGGGCACAGATACGCAGTATTTT | CASSTISGGTDTQYF
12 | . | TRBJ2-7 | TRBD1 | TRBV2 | TGTGCCAGCGAGACAGGGGCCGGCGAGCAGTACTTC | CASETGAGEQYF
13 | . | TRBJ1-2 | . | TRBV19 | TGTGCCAGTAGTATTGGCCCTCGAAGTGGCTACACCTTC | CASSIGPRSGYTF
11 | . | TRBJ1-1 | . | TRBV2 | TGTGCCAGTAGAGGATGGACTGAAGCTTTCTTT | CASRGWTEAFF
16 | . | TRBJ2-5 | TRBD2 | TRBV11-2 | TGTGCCAGCAGCTTCTTAGCGGGGGGAGCCATCGGGACCCAGTACTTC | CASSFLAGGAIGTQYF
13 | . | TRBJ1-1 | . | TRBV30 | TGTGCCTGGTCCCGACTCACGGACACTGAAGCTTTCTTT | CAWSRLTDTEAFF